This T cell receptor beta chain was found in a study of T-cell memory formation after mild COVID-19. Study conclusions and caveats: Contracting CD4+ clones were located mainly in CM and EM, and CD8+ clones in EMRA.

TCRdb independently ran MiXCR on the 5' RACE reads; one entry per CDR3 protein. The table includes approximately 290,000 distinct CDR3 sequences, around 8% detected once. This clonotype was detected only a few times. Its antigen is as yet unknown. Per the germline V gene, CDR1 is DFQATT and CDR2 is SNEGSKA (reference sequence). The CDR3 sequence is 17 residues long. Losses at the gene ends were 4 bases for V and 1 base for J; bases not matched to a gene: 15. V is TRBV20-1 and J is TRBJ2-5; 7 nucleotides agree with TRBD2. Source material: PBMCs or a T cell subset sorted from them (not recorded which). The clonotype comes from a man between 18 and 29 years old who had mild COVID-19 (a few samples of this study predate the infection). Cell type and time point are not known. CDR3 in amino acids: CSATTPPRASGQETQYF. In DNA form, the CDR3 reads TGCAGTGCTACCACCCCGCCCAGGGCTAGCGGCCAAGAGACCCAGTACTTC.